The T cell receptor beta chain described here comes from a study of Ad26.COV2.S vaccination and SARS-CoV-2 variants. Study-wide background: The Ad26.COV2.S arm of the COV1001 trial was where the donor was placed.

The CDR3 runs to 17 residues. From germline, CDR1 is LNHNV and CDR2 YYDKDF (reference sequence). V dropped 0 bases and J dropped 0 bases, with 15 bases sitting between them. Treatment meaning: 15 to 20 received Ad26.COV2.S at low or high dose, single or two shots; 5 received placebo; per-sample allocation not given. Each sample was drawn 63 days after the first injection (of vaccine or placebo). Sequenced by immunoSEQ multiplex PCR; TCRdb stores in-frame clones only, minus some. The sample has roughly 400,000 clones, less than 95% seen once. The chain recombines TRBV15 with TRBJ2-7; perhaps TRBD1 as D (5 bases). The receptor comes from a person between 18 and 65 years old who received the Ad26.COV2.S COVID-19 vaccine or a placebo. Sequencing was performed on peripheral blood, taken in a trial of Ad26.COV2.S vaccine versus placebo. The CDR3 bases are TGTGCCACCAGCAGAGATCGTCCAGGGATTATCTCCTACGAGCAGTACTTC. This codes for CATSRDRPGIISYEQYF.